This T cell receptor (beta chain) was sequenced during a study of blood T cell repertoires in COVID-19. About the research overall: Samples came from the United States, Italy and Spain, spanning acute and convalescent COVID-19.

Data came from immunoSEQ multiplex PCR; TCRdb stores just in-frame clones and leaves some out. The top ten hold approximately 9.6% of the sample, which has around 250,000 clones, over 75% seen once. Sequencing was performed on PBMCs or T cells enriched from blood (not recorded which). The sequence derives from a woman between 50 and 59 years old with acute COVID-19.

CDR3 region: CASTRREGAGELFF. CDR3 DNA sequence: TGCGCCAGCACCCGCCGGGAGGGGGCCGGGGAGCTGTTTTTT. The chain has TRBV5-1 and TRBJ2-2; TRBD2 aligns across 8 bases. Germline-derived CDR1 and CDR2 are SGHRS and YFSETQ. With V trimmed by 6 bases and J by 6 bases, 7 bases remained unmatched. The length of the CDR3 is 14 residues.